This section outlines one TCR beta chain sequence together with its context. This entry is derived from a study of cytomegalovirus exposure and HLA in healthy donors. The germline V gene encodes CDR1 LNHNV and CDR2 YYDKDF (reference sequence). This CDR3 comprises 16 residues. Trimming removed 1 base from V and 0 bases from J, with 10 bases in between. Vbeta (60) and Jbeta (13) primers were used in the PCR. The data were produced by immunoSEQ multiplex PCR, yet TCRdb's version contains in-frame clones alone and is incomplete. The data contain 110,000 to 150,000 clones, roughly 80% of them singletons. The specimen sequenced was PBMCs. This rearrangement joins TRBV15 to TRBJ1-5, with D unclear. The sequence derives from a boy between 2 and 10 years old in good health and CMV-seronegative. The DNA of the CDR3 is TGTGCCACCAGCAGAGCTCGGGGAGATAGCAATCAGCCCCAGCATTTT. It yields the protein CATSRARGDSNQPQHF.